This TCR beta chain emerged from a study of T cell changes during pregnancy in multiple sclerosis. This table comes from immunoSEQ multiplex PCR, and its TCRdb copy is limited to in-frame clones, with some not included. The repertoire consists of around 110,000 clones, with 85% to 95% occurring once and the leading ten covering roughly 1.7%. The CDR3 sequence is 16 residues long. J lost 0 bases, V lost 5 bases, and 6 bases had no gene match. The germline CDR1 and CDR2 sequences are LNHDA and SQIVND (reference sequence). The V gene is TRBV19, the J gene TRBJ2-2; 7 positions agree with TRBD1. Sample: peripheral blood, taken after pregnancy. The clonotype comes from a female donor with multiple sclerosis, enrolled in a pregnancy study. The CDR3 spells CASSSRQGANTGELFF. CDR3 DNA: TGTGCCAGTAGTTCTCGACAGGGCGCGAACACCGGGGAGCTGTTTTTT.